The rows below give T cell receptor beta chains drawn from one sample of a study of blood T cell repertoires in COVID-19. Clones were sequenced by immunoSEQ multiplex PCR, and TCRdb holds only the in-frame ones, with some missing. Altogether roughly 45,000 clones are present, 85% to 95% being singletons, with the ten largest covering 0.9% to 1.1%. The specimen sequenced was peripheral blood. The receptors here all came from a man aged 55-75 years with COVID-19, enrolled during active disease. Both conserved end residues are part of each CDR3. A D gene is named only where the DNA matches it firmly. Clone size is stated in some rows and not others, as once, few, many or a class when expanded.

- TRBD1 TRBJ1-1 TRBV9 CASSPGTGVITEAFF TGTGCCAGCAGCCCCGGGACAGGGGTAATCACTGAAGCTTTCTTT
- - TRBJ1-2 TRBV6-4 CASSDGEGLENGYTF TGTGCCAGCAGTGATGGCGAGGGTCTAGAGAATGGCTACACCTTC
- TRBD1 TRBJ1-4 TRBV5-4 CASSLTGGPNEKLFF TGTGCCAGCAGCTTGACAGGGGGCCCTAATGAAAAACTGTTTTTT
- - TRBJ1-4 TRBV28 CAGGPGTDNEKLFF TGTGCCGGGGGCCCCGGGACGGATAATGAAAAACTGTTTTTT
- - TRBJ1-6 TRBV12-3/TRBV12-4 CASSLDSNSPLHF TGTGCCAGCAGTTTAGACAGCAATTCACCCCTCCACTTT
- - TRBJ2-2 TRBV3-1/TRBV3-2 CASSQDSRITGELFF TGTGCCAGCAGCCAAGATTCGCGTATCACCGGGGAGCTGTTTTTT
- TRBD1 TRBJ1-3 TRBV20-1 CSASEGTGGVSGNTIYF TGCAGTGCTAGTGAAGGGACAGGGGGAGTCTCTGGAAACACCATATATTTT
- - TRBJ1-5 TRBV6-1 CASSEQGSSNQPQHF TGTGCCAGCAGTGAACAGGGGTCGAGCAATCAGCCCCAGCATTTT
- - TRBJ1-3 TRBV5-1 CASSLDTGSGGNTIYF TGCGCCAGCAGCTTAGACACAGGGTCGGGCGGAAACACCATATATTTT
once TRBD1 TRBJ2-7 TRBV15 CATSRVGTGKAEQYF TGTGCCACCAGCAGAGTCGGGACAGGGAAGGCCGAGCAGTACTTC
- TRBD2 TRBJ2-1 TRBV24-1 CATGLAGAYEQFF TGTGCCACCGGACTAGCGGGAGCCTATGAGCAGTTCTTC
- TRBD1 TRBJ1-2 TRBV27 CASGQGYGYTF TGTGCCAGCGGACAGGGCTATGGCTACACCTTC
- TRBD1 TRBJ2-1 TRBV5-1 CASSWDRDNEQFF TGCGCCAGCAGCTGGGACAGGGACAATGAGCAGTTCTTC
- - TRBJ2-3 TRBV7-2 CASSLSGWTDTQYF TGTGCCAGCAGCTTATCCGGGTGGACAGATACGCAGTATTTT
- TRBD1 TRBJ2-2 TRBV9 CASSLRQGAGTGELFF TGTGCCAGCAGCTTGAGACAGGGGGCAGGTACCGGGGAGCTGTTTTTT
- TRBD1 TRBJ1-5 TRBV28 CASSLTQGGGSNQPQHF TGTGCCAGCAGTTTAACCCAGGGGGGCGGTAGCAATCAGCCCCAGCATTTT
- TRBD1 TRBJ1-5 TRBV28 CASSLASATGGNQPQHF TGTGCCAGCAGTTTGGCAAGTGCGACAGGGGGCAATCAGCCCCAGCATTTT
- - TRBJ2-2 TRBV19 CASSISLELPLPDTGELFF TGTGCCAGTAGTATCAGTTTGGAGCTTCCCCTTCCCGACACCGGGGAGCTGTTTTTT
- TRBD1 TRBJ1-2 TRBV5-4 CASSPGTAYGYTF TGTGCCAGCAGCCCCGGGACAGCCTATGGCTACACCTTC
- TRBD2 TRBJ2-3 TRBV2 CASSVSGGAVDTQYF TGTGCCAGCAGTGTGAGCGGGGGGGCGGTTGATACGCAGTATTTT
- - TRBJ1-1 TRBV4-1 CASSQFGGNTEAFF TGCGCCAGCAGCCAATTCGGTGGGAACACTGAAGCTTTCTTT
- - TRBJ1-2 TRBV13 CASSLGLGRSPYGYTF TGTGCCAGCAGCTTAGGCCTGGGGAGATCACCCTATGGCTACACCTTC
- TRBD2 TRBJ2-2 TRBV28 CASIRDGVAGGRELFF TGTGCCAGCATTCGGGATGGGGTAGCGGGAGGCCGGGAGCTGTTTTTT
- - TRBJ1-1 TRBV28 CASRRSGGGTEAFF TGTGCCAGCAGACGCAGCGGGGGGGGCACTGAAGCTTTCTTT
- - TRBJ1-1 TRBV12-3/TRBV12-4 CASSPRRGTEAFF TGTGCCAGCAGTCCCCGGCGGGGCACTGAAGCTTTCTTT
- - TRBJ1-5 TRBV3-1/TRBV3-2 CASSQDLTGGNQPQHF TGTGCCAGCAGCCAAGATCTGACGGGGGGAAATCAGCCCCAGCATTTT
- TRBD1 TRBJ1-1 TRBV2 CASSLRTGENTEAFF TGTGCCAGCAGCTTAAGGACAGGGGAGAACACTGAAGCTTTCTTT
- TRBD1 TRBJ2-7 TRBV7-8 CASSLETRDRLVATSLDKQYF TGTGCCAGCAGCTTAGAAACGCGGGACAGGCTTGTTGCTACGAGTCTCGACAAGCAGTACTTC
- TRBD1 TRBJ1-3 TRBV7-7 CASSPPQWFQTGAGNTIYF TGTGCTAGCAGCCCTCCCCAGTGGTTCCAGACAGGGGCTGGAAACACCATATATTTT
- TRBD1 TRBJ1-1 TRBV13 CATTNRGNTEAFF TGTGCCACCACGAACAGGGGAAACACTGAAGCTTTCTTT
once - TRBJ2-5 TRBV18 CASSPGTKEIQYF TGTGCCAGCTCACCCGGGACAAAAGAGATCCAGTACTTC
- - TRBJ1-5 TRBV7-8 CASSGMWGPNQPQHF TGTGCCAGCAGCGGAATGTGGGGGCCCAATCAGCCCCAGCATTTT